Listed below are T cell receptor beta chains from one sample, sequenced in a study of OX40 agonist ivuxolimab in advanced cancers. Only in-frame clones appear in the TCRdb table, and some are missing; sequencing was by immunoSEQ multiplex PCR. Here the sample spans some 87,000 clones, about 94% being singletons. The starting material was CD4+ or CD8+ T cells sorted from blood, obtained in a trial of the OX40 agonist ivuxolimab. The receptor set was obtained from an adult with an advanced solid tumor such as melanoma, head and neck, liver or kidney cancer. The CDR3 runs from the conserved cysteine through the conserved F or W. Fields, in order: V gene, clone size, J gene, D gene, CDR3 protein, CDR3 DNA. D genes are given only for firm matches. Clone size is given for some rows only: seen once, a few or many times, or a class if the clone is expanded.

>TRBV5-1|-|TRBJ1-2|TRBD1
CASSLESGGFYGYTF
TGCGCCAGCAGCTTGGAGTCAGGGGGCTTCTATGGCTACACCTTC
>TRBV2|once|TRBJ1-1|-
CASRLGGTEAFF
TGTGCCAGCAGGCTCGGGGGAACTGAAGCTTTCTTT
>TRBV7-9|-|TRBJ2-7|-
CASSLGAYEQYF
TGTGCCAGCAGCTTAGGAGCCTACGAGCAGTACTTC
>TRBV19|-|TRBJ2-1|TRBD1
CASSIATGGFWNEQFF
TGTGCCAGTAGTATAGCGACAGGGGGCTTTTGGAATGAGCAGTTCTTC
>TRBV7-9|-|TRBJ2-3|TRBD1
CASSLPGQGASDTQYF
TGTGCCAGCAGCTTACCGGGACAGGGGGCTTCAGATACGCAGTATTTT
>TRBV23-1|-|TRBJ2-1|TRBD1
CASSHRDSSYNEQFF
TGCGCCAGCAGCCACCGGGACAGCTCCTACAATGAGCAGTTCTTC
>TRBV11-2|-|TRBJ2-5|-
CASSFEGETQYF
TGTGCCAGCAGCTTTGAGGGGGAGACCCAGTACTTC
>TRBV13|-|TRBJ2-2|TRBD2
CASSLGRLAGGPGTGELFF
TGTGCCAGCAGCTTAGGCCGACTAGCGGGAGGGCCCGGCACCGGGGAGCTGTTTTTT
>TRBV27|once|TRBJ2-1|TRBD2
CASSLGASGYNEQFF
TGTGCCAGCAGTTTAGGGGCTAGCGGTTACAATGAGCAGTTCTTC
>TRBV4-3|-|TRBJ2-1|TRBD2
CASSHPRTSGSSYNEQFF
TGCGCCAGCAGCCACCCCAGGACTAGCGGGAGCTCCTACAATGAGCAGTTCTTC
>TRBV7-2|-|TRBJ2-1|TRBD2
CASSSRTSALRRVHNEQFF
TGTGCCAGCAGCTCCCGGACTAGCGCCCTAAGAAGAGTCCACAATGAGCAGTTCTTC
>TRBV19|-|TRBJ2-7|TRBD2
CASKLRLAGVYEQYF
TGTGCCAGTAAACTTAGACTAGCGGGAGTGTACGAGCAGTACTTC
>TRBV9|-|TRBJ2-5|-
CASSVEDSLREQYF
TGTGCCAGCAGCGTAGAAGATTCCCTGAGGGAGCAGTACTTC
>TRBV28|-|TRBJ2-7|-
CASNYTPGDPYEQYF
TGTGCCAGCAACTACACTCCGGGGGACCCCTACGAGCAGTACTTC
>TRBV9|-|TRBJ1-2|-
CASSVDITGGLNYGYTF
TGTGCCAGCAGCGTTGACATCACCGGGGGACTTAACTATGGCTACACCTTC
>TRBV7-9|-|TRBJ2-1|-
CASSGSTVSSSYNEQFF
TGTGCCAGCAGCGGATCGACAGTATCAAGCTCCTACAATGAGCAGTTCTTC
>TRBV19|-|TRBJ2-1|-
CASSIDWNNEQFF
TGTGCCAGTAGTATAGACTGGAACAATGAGCAGTTCTTC
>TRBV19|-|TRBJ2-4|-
CASSIVREAKNIQYF
TGTGCCAGTAGTATTGTTCGGGAGGCCAAAAACATTCAGTACTTC
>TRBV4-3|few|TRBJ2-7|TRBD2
CASSQGIAGTYEQYF
TGCGCCAGCAGCCAAGGGATAGCGGGTACCTACGAGCAGTACTTC